The T cell receptor beta chain under discussion was sequenced for a study of regulatory T cells in long-lasting Graves disease. The sample's time point: newly diagnosed GD, antithyroid drugs for less than 3 months. RNA from PBMCs was the source of the TCR library. The TCR beta library used iRepertoire HTBI primers with Arm-PCR amplification of CDR3. Each CDR3 protein is one row after TCRdb ran MiXCR on the multiplex PCR reads. The sample comprises 530,000 or so distinct CDR3 sequences, approximately 15% of which are singletons, and over 7.5% rests with the top ten. This sample also appeared in a second study, on T cells in Graves' hyperthyroidism and ophthalmopathy. That source reports: A lack of ophthalmopathy progression within 18 months defined stable Graves' hyperthyroidism. Using the HTBI primer set, a first-round RT-PCR was run on the TCR CDR3. Most thyroid clonotypes expanded above 0.001 were also detected in blood.

Sequenced material: peripheral blood mononuclear cells (PBMCs), taken at new diagnosis, from a patient treated with antithyroid drugs. The receptor was isolated from a man aged 25 to 40 with Graves disease.

CDR3 residues: CAGNPGTGDEKLFF. CDR3 nucleotides: TGTGCCGGAAACCCCGGGACAGGGGACGAAAAACTGTTTTTT. The rearrangement links TRBV30 to TRBJ1-4, with TRBD1 matching 10 bases. Germline V gives CDR1 GTSNPN, CDR2 SVGIG (reference sequence). Trimming removed 8 bases from V and 8 bases from J; junction bases left unmatched: 11. The length of the CDR3 is 14 residues.